The T cell receptor delta chain described here comes from a study of gamma-delta chains in newborns, infants, children. Study information: Innate gammadelta T cells reportedly expand polyclonally right after birth, driven by microbial exposure, per the title.

TCRdb called clones from the reads again using CATT. The table has some 12,000 delta-chain clones, approximately 8.2% seen once. The clonotype was recovered from a child who was a newborn, infant or young child, either healthy, febrile or measles-vaccinated (not recorded which). Sample: blood.

CDR3 region: CACDTITGGYAPGIESWDTRQMFF. DNA of the CDR3: TGTGCCTGTGACACCATTACTGGGGGATATGCCCCGGGGATCGAATCCTGGGACACCCGACAGATGTTTTTC. The genes are TRDV2 and TRDJ3; 11 bases map to TRDD3. TCRdb leaves out the J gene; it was filled in here by matching the DNA to germline. J was trimmed by 1 base and V by 0 bases; bases with no gene match: 19. CDR1 GEAIGNYY and CDR2 EKD come from the germline V gene. This CDR3 contains 24 residues.